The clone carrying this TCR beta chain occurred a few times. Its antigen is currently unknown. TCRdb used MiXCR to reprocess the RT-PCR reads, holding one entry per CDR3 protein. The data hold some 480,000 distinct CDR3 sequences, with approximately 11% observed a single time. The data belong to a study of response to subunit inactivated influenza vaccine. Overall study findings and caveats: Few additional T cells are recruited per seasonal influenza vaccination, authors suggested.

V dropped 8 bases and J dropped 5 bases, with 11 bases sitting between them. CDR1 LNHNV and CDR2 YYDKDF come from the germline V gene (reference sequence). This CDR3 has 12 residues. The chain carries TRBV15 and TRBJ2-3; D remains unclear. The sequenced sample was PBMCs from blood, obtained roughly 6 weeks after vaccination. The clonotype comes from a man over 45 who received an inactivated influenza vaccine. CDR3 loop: CATQTLGDTQYF. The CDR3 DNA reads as TGTGCCACCCAGACGCTGGGAGATACGCAGTATTTT.